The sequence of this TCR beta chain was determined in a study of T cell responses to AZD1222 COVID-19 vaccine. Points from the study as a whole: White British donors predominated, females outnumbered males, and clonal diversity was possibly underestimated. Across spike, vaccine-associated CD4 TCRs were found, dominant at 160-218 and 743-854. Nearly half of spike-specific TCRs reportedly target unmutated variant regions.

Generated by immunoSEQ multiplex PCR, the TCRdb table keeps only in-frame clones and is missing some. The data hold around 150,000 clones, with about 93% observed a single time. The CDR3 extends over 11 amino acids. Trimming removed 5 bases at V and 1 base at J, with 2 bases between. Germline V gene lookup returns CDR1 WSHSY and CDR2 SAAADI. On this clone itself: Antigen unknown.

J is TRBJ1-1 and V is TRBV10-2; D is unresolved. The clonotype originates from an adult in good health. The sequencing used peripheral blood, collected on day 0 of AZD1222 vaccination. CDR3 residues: CASSTNTEAFF. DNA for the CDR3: TGCGCCAGCAGTACGAACACTGAAGCTTTCTTT.